The 4 T cell receptor beta chains reported below all come from one sample, sequenced in a study of blood T cell repertoires in COVID-19. Some clones are missing from TCRdb's copy, which holds only in-frame ones; the method was immunoSEQ multiplex PCR. The table shows around 140,000 clones, with approximately 81% occurring only once. The sequencing sample was made of peripheral blood. These receptors all stem from an older woman with active or convalescent COVID-19.

The chain joins TRBV6-5 to TRBJ2-2, with a weak D call TRBD2 (6 bases). The V end was cut by 8 bases, the J end by 0 bases, with 13 bases between. CDR3 size: 15 residues. From germline, CDR1 is MNHEY and CDR2 SVGAGI. The CDR3 is CASDGGASNTGELFF. As DNA, the CDR3 is TGTGCCAGCGACGGGGGAGCGTCGAACACCGGGGAGCTGTTTTTT.

This sequence joins TRBV6-5 and TRBJ2-1; 10 nucleotides align to TRBD2. CDR1 and CDR2 from the germline V gene are MNHEY and SVGAGI. Trimming removed 9 bases from V and 6 bases from J; junction bases left unmatched: 11. The CDR3 is made up of 15 amino acids. For the CDR3, the DNA is TGTGCCAGTGCGAGGGGAGCGGGGGGGCCCAATGAGCAGTTCTTC. Translating it yields CASARGAGGPNEQFF.

The chain joins TRBV27 to TRBJ2-3; D is undetermined. The CDR3 sequence is 14 residues long. V shed 5 bases and J shed 2 bases, with 11 bases lying between them. The germline CDR1 and CDR2 sequences are MNHEY and SMNVEV (reference sequence). In nucleotides, the CDR3 is TGTGCCAGCAGTACAGCTTACTCCACAGATACGCAGTATTTT. Its translation is CASSTAYSTDTQYF.

This clone came up a few times. V gene TRBV4-2 combines with J gene TRBJ1-3; 7 positions match TRBD1. V lost 1 base and J lost 4; bases outside the gene matches: 10. The CDR3 loop spans 17 amino acids. CDR1 is LGHNA, CDR2 YNFKEQ, per germline. CDR3 loop: CASSQGDRDVSGNTIYF. For the CDR3, the DNA is TGTGCCAGCAGCCAAGGAGACAGGGACGTTTCAGGAAACACCATATATTTT.